This entry concerns a single T cell receptor (beta chain). The Seattle patients joined while their infection was active and were tracked longitudinally afterward. These data come from a study of blood T cell repertoires in COVID-19. Background on the study: The United States, Italy and Spain were the sources of the acute and convalescent COVID-19 samples. From T cells, B-cell-depleted T cells, or PBMCs came the material, which was cDNA or gDNA.

The length of the CDR3 is 14 residues. Germline assignment: CDR1 DFQATT and CDR2 SNEGSKA (reference sequence). The V end was cut by 3 bases, the J end by 0 bases, with 9 bases between. The authors' processing: Scientists estimated how many nucleated cells there were by amplifying reference gene primers. Data came from immunoSEQ multiplex PCR; TCRdb stores just in-frame clones and leaves some out. Clone size and V and J calls were adopted from that table, with D and trimming inferred from the DNA. There are over 250,000 clones in the sample; approximately 91% occur only once, and approximately 2.5% lies in the top ten.

The TCR was taken from a young adult with COVID-19, enrolled during active disease. This rearrangement joins TRBV20-1 to TRBJ1-5; no definite D call. Specimen: peripheral blood. CDR3 protein: CSASPGYSNQPQHF. CDR3 nucleotide sequence: TGCAGTGCTAGTCCAGGTTATAGCAATCAGCCCCAGCATTTT.